A selection of T cell receptor beta chains follows, all from one sample in a study of T cells in Graves' hyperthyroidism and ophthalmopathy. MiXCR was run by TCRdb on the multiplex PCR reads, yielding one entry per CDR3 protein. The top ten hold 35% to 50% of the sample, which has more than 300,000 distinct CDR3 sequences, less than 20% seen once. Sequenced sample: blood. The receptor set was obtained from a man younger than 30 with Graves' ophthalmopathy. Both conserved end residues are part of each CDR3. Fields, in order: V gene, J gene, clone size, CDR3 protein. Some rows mark clone size as missing; the rest say once, few, many or name a class of expanded clone.

>TRBV29-1|TRBJ1-2|many
CSVEGTGGIGYTF
>TRBV10-1|TRBJ2-2|NA
CASSPGVAGGPNTGELFF
>TRBV2|TRBJ1-2|many
CASGETAYGYTF
>TRBV6-4|TRBJ2-1|NA
CASSSAPGSDEQFF
>TRBV5-1|TRBJ2-7|many
CASSLDGGGLSYEQYF
>TRBV5-5|TRBJ2-1|many
CASSKQGDEQFF
>TRBV7-9|TRBJ2-5|NA
CASSFSRTAQETQYF
>TRBV9|TRBJ1-6|NA
CASSLLGGGPYNSPLHF
>TRBV20-1|TRBJ2-6|NA
CSADSGQGASGANVLTF
>TRBV19|TRBJ2-1|few
CASSRTLAGGEQFF
>TRBV20-1|TRBJ2-7|many
CSAHLDGGGEQYF
>TRBV6-1|TRBJ1-5|NA
CASITSRRIGLGQPQHF
>TRBV13|TRBJ1-2|NA
CASSFYTVEGYTF
>TRBV20-1|TRBJ1-2|many
CSAADRARNYGYTF
>TRBV27|TRBJ1-5|many
CASSARGAEHQPQHF
>TRBV9|TRBJ1-5|many
CASSVGVSSNQPQHF
>TRBV12-3/TRBV12-4|TRBJ1-4|NA
CASSLRDIGKLFF
>TRBV6-1|TRBJ1-4|many
CASRAEQGTWDEKLFF
>TRBV27|TRBJ2-7|NA
CASSLSVQESYEQYF
>TRBV6-1|TRBJ1-2|many
CASSEGSLNYGYTF
>TRBV5-1|TRBJ1-2|many
CASSLAGLGLYGYTF
>TRBV7-2|TRBJ1-4|NA
CASSYGTENEKLFF
>TRBV3-1|TRBJ1-1|many
CASSRQGARDTEAFF
>TRBV6-6|TRBJ1-4|few
CASSYDRGGTNEKLFF
>TRBV6-2/TRBV6-3|TRBJ1-1|many
CASYRGGESNTEAFF
>TRBV20-1|TRBJ2-6|few
CSASRSPGANVLTF
>TRBV10-3|TRBJ1-2|few
CAISGGADGYTF
>TRBV14|TRBJ1-2|few
CASSHRTNTREGYTF
>TRBV29-1|TRBJ2-5|NA
CSVVVGGEETQYF
>TRBV19|TRBJ2-1|few
CASSIAGGTYNEQFF
>TRBV6-1|TRBJ2-3|few
CASSGRGPGGDTQYF
>TRBV27|TRBJ2-7|NA
CASRGPVEQYF
>TRBV5-6|TRBJ2-7|NA
CASIGGWPYEQYF
>TRBV3-1|TRBJ2-1|few
CASSQDQLAGSSYNEQFF
>TRBV5-6|TRBJ2-3|many
CANSLTGQGASDTQYF
>TRBV6-2/TRBV6-3|TRBJ2-1|NA
CTSTLSWERGNEQFF
>TRBV12-3/TRBV12-4|TRBJ1-4|NA
CASGRDGNEKLFF
>TRBV12-3/TRBV12-4|TRBJ2-2|NA
CASSTLGGAGLLFF
>TRBV7-3|TRBJ1-5|many
CASSRLGEGNQPQHF
>TRBV18|TRBJ1-4|few
CASSPVGKAANEKLFF
>TRBV7-9|TRBJ2-3|NA
CASRPTSGVADTQYF
>TRBV6-1|TRBJ2-7|NA
CASTSPGVYEQYF
>TRBV3-1|TRBJ2-3|NA
CASSQVRGGGTDTQYF
>TRBV5-1|TRBJ2-2|few
CASGTGSTGELFF
>TRBV9|TRBJ1-2|few
CASSVGRNPAYGYTF
>TRBV5-8|TRBJ1-5|few
CASSLPADRFYSNQPQHF
>TRBV19|TRBJ2-2|NA
CASSIPGEGGIGELFF
>TRBV28|TRBJ2-1|NA
CASRGAGENEQFF
>TRBV29-1|TRBJ2-1|NA
CSVEDTNEQFF